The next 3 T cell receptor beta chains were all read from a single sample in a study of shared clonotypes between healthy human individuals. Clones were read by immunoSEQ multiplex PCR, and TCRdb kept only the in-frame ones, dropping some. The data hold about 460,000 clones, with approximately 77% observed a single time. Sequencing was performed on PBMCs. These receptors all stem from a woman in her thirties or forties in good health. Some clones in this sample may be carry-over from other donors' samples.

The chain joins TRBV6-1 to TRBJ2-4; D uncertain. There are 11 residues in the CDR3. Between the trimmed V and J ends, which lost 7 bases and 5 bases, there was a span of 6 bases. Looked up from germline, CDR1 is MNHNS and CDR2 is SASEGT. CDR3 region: CASIRENIQYF. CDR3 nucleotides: TGTGCCAGCATCCGGGAAAACATTCAGTACTTC.

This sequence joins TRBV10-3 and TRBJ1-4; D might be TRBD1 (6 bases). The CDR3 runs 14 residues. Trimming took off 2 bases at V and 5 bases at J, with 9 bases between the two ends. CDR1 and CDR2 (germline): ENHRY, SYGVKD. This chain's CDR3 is CAISEGQSNEKLFF. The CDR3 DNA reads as TGTGCCATCAGTGAGGGACAGTCCAATGAAAAACTGTTTTTT.

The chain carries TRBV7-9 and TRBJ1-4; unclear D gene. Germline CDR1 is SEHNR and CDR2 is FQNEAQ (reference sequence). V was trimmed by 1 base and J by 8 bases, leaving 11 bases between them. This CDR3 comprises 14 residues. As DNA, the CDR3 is TGTGCCAGCAGCTTAGATCCGGGCCCAGAAAAACTGTTTTTT. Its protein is CASSLDPGPEKLFF.